This TCR beta chain was profiled in a study of blood T cell repertoires in COVID-19. In the original processing: Scientists estimated how many nucleated cells there were by amplifying reference gene primers. The table came from immunoSEQ multiplex PCR; TCRdb's copy has only in-frame clones and leaves some out. V and J calls and clone size are given by that table; D and trimming were obtained from the DNA. In the table there are a few hundred thousand clones, 88% of which are singletons. This study enrolled people aged 18 to 89 from roughly 24 US geographic areas. Cohort allocation depended upon clinical history that participants reported. This TCR was recovered from a woman aged 40 to 50 with acute COVID-19. Sequencing used PBMCs or T cells enriched from blood (not recorded which).

The CDR3 DNA sequence: TGTGCCAGCAGCCAAGTAGAGACAGGGTTCTCTGGGGCCAACGTCCTGACTTTC. Translated, it gives CASSQVETGFSGANVLTF. The chain uses TRBV4-2 and TRBJ2-6, with 7 bases fitting TRBD1. CDR3 length: 18 residues. Germline lookup yields CDR1 LGHNA and CDR2 YNFKEQ. The V and J ends lost 1 base and 0 bases, in that order; junction bases with no gene match: 6.